Shown below are 18 T cell receptor beta chains from a single sample sequenced in a study of T cell responses to AZD1222 COVID-19 vaccine. Libraries were prepared by immunoSEQ multiplex PCR; TCRdb keeps only in-frame clonotypes and omits some of them. This table holds more than 130,000 clones, less than 95% found once. The sample consisted of peripheral blood, taken on day 0 of AZD1222 vaccination. The receptors derive from an adult in good health.

As DNA, the CDR3 is TGTGCCAGTAGTATAGGGGGCCATCGGGGCCGAAGCGACTACGAGCAGTACTTC. Its protein is CASSIGGHRGRSDYEQYF. The V and J genes are TRBV19 and TRBJ2-7; D possibly uses TRBD1 or TRBD2 (5 bases each). The CDR3 consists of 18 residues. Trimming removed 1 base at V and 3 bases at J, with 22 bases between. CDR1 and CDR2 from the germline V gene are LNHDA and SQIVND (reference sequence).

V and J are TRBV6-5 and TRBJ1-2, with 8 positions matching TRBD1. The CDR3 runs to 14 residues. Per the germline V gene, CDR1 is MNHEY and CDR2 is SVGAGI. With 7 bases clipped from V and 4 bases from J, the junction kept 8 bases outside the gene matches. CDR3 region: CASITGGGVYGYTF. In DNA, the CDR3 is TGTGCCAGCATTACAGGGGGGGGCGTCTATGGCTACACCTTC.

The rearrangement uses TRBV15 and TRBJ1-1; the D gene is possibly TRBD1 (6 bases). The length of the CDR3 is 16 residues. V shed 1 base and J shed 4 bases, with 16 bases lying between them. Per germline, CDR1 LNHNV and CDR2 YYDKDF (reference sequence). CDR3 DNA: TGTGCCACCAGCAGAGCGAGGGTACAGGGAGGCACTGAAGCTTTCTTT. It translates to CATSRARVQGGTEAFF.

The chain has TRBV2 and TRBJ2-7; D perhaps matches TRBD1 (5 bases). The CDR3 is made up of 15 amino acids. The germline V and J ends were trimmed by 2 bases and 1 base, with 12 bases remaining between them. CDR1 is SNHLY and CDR2 is FYNNEI in the germline V gene. The CDR3, as DNA: TGTGCCAGCAGTGAAAGCGCAGGGCCTTCCTACGAGCAGTACTTC. Amino acids: CASSESAGPSYEQYF.

This chain uses TRBV19 with TRBJ2-3; 7 nucleotides line up with TRBD1. Trimming cost V 6 bases and J 8 bases; bases outside gene matches: 14. Germline CDR1 LNHDA, CDR2 SQIVND (reference sequence). The CDR3 has 15 residues. CDR3 coding DNA: TGTGCCAGTAGGGGCCGGGACAGAGCACAAGGTACGCAGTATTTT. Its protein product is CASRGRDRAQGTQYF.

This clone was counted once. This chain connects TRBV21-1 to TRBJ2-7; the table's D call, TRBD2, has no DNA check behind it. TRBV21-1 is a recognized pseudogene. The CDR3 has 15 residues. CDR3 coding DNA: TGTGCCAGCAGCACCACTAGCGGGGGGGCCCCCGAGCAGTACTTC. Translation: CASSTTSGGAPEQYF.

V and J are TRBV15 and TRBJ1-5; D uncertain. Per germline, CDR1 LNHNV and CDR2 YYDKDF (reference sequence). The CDR3 is made up of 12 amino acids. V was pared by 0 bases and J by 3 bases, with 0 bases between. CDR3 residues: CATSRDNQPQHF. The CDR3 DNA reads as TGTGCCACCAGCAGAGACAATCAGCCCCAGCATTTT.

This chain uses TRBV24-1 with TRBJ2-1; TRBD2 agrees at 14 bases. The V segment lost 3 bases and the J segment 12 bases; nucleotides outside the gene matches: 15. This CDR3 comprises 18 residues. The germline CDR1 and CDR2 sequences are KGHDR and SFDVKD. The CDR3 sequence is CATSDRDGGLAGASRQFF. CDR3 DNA sequence: TGTGCCACCAGTGATCGGGATGGGGGACTAGCGGGAGCCTCAAGGCAGTTCTTC.

The chain uses TRBV4-2 and TRBJ1-4, with no clear D. Germline V lookup: CDR1 LGHNA, CDR2 YNFKEQ. Trimming pared 2 bases from V and 8 bases from J, leaving 12 bases between. The CDR3 loop spans 14 amino acids. The CDR3 is CASSQKGPEEKLFF. CDR3 bases: TGTGCCAGCAGCCAAAAAGGACCGGAAGAAAAACTGTTTTTT.

The chain employs TRBV29-1 and TRBJ1-1; a possible D gene is TRBD1 (6 bases). This CDR3 region has 12 residues. CDR1 is SQVTM and CDR2 is ANQGSEA in the germline V gene. V was shortened by 6 bases and J by 10 bases, with 18 bases between the two germline ends. In nucleotides, the CDR3 is TGCAGCGTGCGGGACACTCGATGGACAGCTTTCTTT. Residues: CSVRDTRWTAFF. Together with reference TRBV29-1 and TRBJ1-1, the CDR3 gives the full variable domain: SAVISQKPSRDICQRGTSLTIQCQVDSQVTMMFWYRQQPGQSLTLIATANQGSEATYESGFVIDKFPISRPNLTFSTLTVSNMSPEDSSIYLCSVRDTRWTAFFGQGTRLTVV.

V usage is TRBV5-1 and J usage is TRBJ1-3; 7 bases agree with TRBD1. Germline values: CDR1 SGHRS, CDR2 YFSETQ. The CDR3 has 14 amino acids. After removal of 5 bases from V and 7 bases from J, the junction contained 9 bases not matched to a gene. The CDR3 protein is CASSTQGTGNTIYF. The CDR3 DNA sequence: TGCGCCAGCAGTACACAGGGGACGGGGAACACCATATATTTT.

The rearrangement joins TRBV7-2 to TRBJ1-3; no definite D call. Germline CDR1 reads SGHTA; CDR2 reads FQGNSA. The CDR3 spans 15 residues. The ends were cut back, 2 bases at V and 0 bases at J, with 8 bases in the middle. CDR3 sequence (DNA): TGTGCCAGCAGCTTACTCAGGCGCTCTGGAAACACCATATATTTT. Translating gives CASSLLRRSGNTIYF.

CDR3 DNA: TGTGCCAGCAGCTTAGGGCAGGGGGTACAAGAGACCCAGTACTTC. This translates into CASSLGQGVQETQYF. The chain couples TRBV11-3 to TRBJ2-5, with 7 nucleotides matching TRBD1. The CDR3 is made up of 15 amino acids. Germline V gene lookup returns CDR1 SGHNT and CDR2 YENEEA. Trimming took 1 base from V and 2 from J; bases not matched to a gene: 4. Together with reference TRBV11-3 and TRBJ2-5, the CDR3 gives the full variable domain: EAGVVQSPRYKIIEKKQPVAFWCNPISGHNTLYWYLQNLGQGPELLIRYENEEAVDDSQLPKDRFSAERLKGVDSTLKIQPAELGDSAVYLCASSLGQGVQETQYFGPGTRLLVL.

The rearrangement joins TRBV27 to TRBJ1-5; D gene unclear. Germline V gene lookup returns CDR1 MNHEY and CDR2 SMNVEV (reference sequence). The CDR3 runs 13 residues. V lost 5 bases and J lost 11, with 16 bases in between. The CDR3 sequence is CASSPRIAGAQHF. DNA for the CDR3: TGTGCCAGCAGTCCCCGGATTGCAGGAGCCCAGCATTTT.

DNA for the CDR3: TGCAGCGGTCGAAGGGCGGGCGAAGGGACTGAAGCTTTCTTT. Translated: CSGRRAGEGTEAFF. This chain connects TRBV29-1 to TRBJ1-1; D call uncertain. The CDR3 extends over 14 amino acids. Germline V gene data show CDR1 as SQVTM and CDR2 as ANQGSEA. Trimming left V 7 bases short and J 5 bases short, with 20 bases between.

The chain employs TRBV19 and TRBJ1-1; no firm D call. V lost 7 bases and J 5 bases, leaving 17 bases between the germline ends. Per germline, CDR1 LNHDA and CDR2 SQIVND (reference sequence). The CDR3 is 14 residues long. The CDR3 protein is CASTPPYEATEAFF. DNA for the CDR3: TGTGCCAGTACTCCCCCTTATGAGGCGACTGAAGCTTTCTTT.

J is TRBJ1-2 and V is TRBV7-2; TRBD1 aligns across 7 bases. Trimming cost V 5 bases and J 5 bases; bases outside gene matches: 11. The CDR3 loop spans 15 amino acids. Per the germline V gene, CDR1 is SGHTA and CDR2 is FQGNSA. The CDR3 region has the DNA TGTGCCAGCAGCCCATCATACGACAGGGATTATGGCTACACCTTC. Translating it yields CASSPSYDRDYGYTF. Together with reference TRBV7-2 and TRBJ1-2, the CDR3 gives the full variable domain: GAGVSQSPSNKVTEKGKDVELRCDPISGHTALYWYRQSLGQGLEFLIYFQGNSAPDKSGLPSDRFSAERTGGSVSTLTIQRTQQEDSAVYLCASSPSYDRDYGYTFGSGTRLTVV.

The chain combines TRBV29-1 with TRBJ2-7; 9 bases fit TRBD1. J gave up 3 bases and V 5 bases, and 5 bases lay outside the gene matches. The CDR3 length is 13 residues. CDR1 is SQVTM, CDR2 ANQGSEA, per germline. The CDR3 nucleotides are TGCAGCGTTCCGGGGACAGGGCACTACGAGCAGTACTTC. Its translation: CSVPGTGHYEQYF.